One sample yielded the 5 T cell receptor beta chains listed below, sequenced in a study of blood T cell repertoires in COVID-19. Profiling relied on immunoSEQ multiplex PCR, and the TCRdb table lists in-frame clones only, not all of them. The sample includes approximately 300,000 clones, almost 90% of them seen just once. The specimen was peripheral blood. The receptors were sampled from a woman in her forties with COVID-19, enrolled during active disease.

V gene TRBV5-1 combines with J gene TRBJ2-5; the match to TRBD1 covers 7 bases. Germline loops: CDR1 SGHRS, CDR2 YFSETQ. CDR3 size: 14 residues. The V segment lost 6 bases and the J segment 5 bases; nucleotides outside the gene matches: 10. CDR3 DNA sequence: TGCGCCAGCAAACCAGAGGGGACAGAGGAGACCCAGTACTTC. Translating it yields CASKPEGTEETQYF. The full variable domain, its missing parts supplied by reference TRBV5-1 and TRBJ2-5, is KAGVTQTPRYLIKTRGQQVTLSCSPISGHRSVSWYQQTPGQGLQFLFEYFSETQRNKGNFPGRFSGRQFSNSRSEMNVSTLELGDSALYLCASKPEGTEETQYFGPGTRLLVL.

The CDR3 spells CAWMDSRTSPLHF. DNA of the CDR3: TGTGCCTGGATGGACAGTAGGACCTCACCCCTCCACTTT. This chain uses TRBV30 with TRBJ1-6; D possibly corresponds to TRBD1 (6 bases). Trimming cost V 4 bases and J 10 bases, with 14 bases left between them. The V gene's germline CDR1 is GTSNPN and CDR2 SVGIG (reference sequence). The CDR3 is made up of 13 amino acids.

The chain employs TRBV27 and TRBJ2-7; 9 bases are a match to TRBD1. There are 15 residues in the CDR3. Losses at the gene ends were 5 bases for V and 4 bases for J; bases not matched to a gene: 9. Germline V CDR1 and CDR2: MNHEY, SMNVEV (reference sequence). CDR3 DNA: TGTGCCAGCAGTCTGGTCGGAGACAGGGGGTACGAGCAGTACTTC. Translating it yields CASSLVGDRGYEQYF.

This chain joins TRBV2 and TRBJ1-2; maybe TRBD1 (5 bases). V lost 4 bases, J lost 9 bases, and 15 bases lay in between. The germline V gene has CDR1 SNHLY and CDR2 FYNNEI. The CDR3 runs to 13 residues. Here the CDR3 reads CASSGGEGSSYTF. As DNA, the CDR3 is TGTGCCAGCAGTGGGGGGGAAGGTAGTAGCTACACCTTC.

The chain links TRBV2 to TRBJ1-2; D ambiguous. Germline values: CDR1 SNHLY, CDR2 FYNNEI. The CDR3 length is 13 residues. V was shortened by 2 bases and J by 8 bases, with 12 bases between the two germline ends. The CDR3: CASSESEGIGYTF. For the CDR3, the DNA is TGTGCCAGCAGTGAATCTGAGGGAATCGGCTACACCTTC.